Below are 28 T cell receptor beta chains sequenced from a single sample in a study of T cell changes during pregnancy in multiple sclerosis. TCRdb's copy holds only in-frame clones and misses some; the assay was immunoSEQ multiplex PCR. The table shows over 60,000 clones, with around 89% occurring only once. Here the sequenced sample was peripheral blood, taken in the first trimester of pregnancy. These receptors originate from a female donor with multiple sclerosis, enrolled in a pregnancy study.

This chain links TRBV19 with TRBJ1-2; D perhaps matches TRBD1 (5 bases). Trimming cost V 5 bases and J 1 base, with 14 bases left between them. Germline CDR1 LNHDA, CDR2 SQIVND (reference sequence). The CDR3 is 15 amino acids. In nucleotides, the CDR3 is TGTGCCAGTAGTCCCTGGGACTTCCGTAACTATGGCTACACCTTC. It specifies CASSPWDFRNYGYTF.

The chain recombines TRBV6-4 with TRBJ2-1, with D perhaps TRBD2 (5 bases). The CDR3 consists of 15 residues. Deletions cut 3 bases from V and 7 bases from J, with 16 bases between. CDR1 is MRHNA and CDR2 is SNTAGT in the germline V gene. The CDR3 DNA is TGTGCCAGCAGTGATTCGGAGGCGGGCCCAAATGAGCAGTTCTTC. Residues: CASSDSEAGPNEQFF.

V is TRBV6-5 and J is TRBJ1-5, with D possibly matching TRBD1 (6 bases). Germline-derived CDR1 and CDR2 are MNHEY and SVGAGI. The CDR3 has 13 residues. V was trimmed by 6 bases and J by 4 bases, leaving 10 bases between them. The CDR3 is CASRLTGNQPQHF. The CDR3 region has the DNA TGTGCCAGCAGACTGACAGGTAATCAGCCCCAGCATTTT.

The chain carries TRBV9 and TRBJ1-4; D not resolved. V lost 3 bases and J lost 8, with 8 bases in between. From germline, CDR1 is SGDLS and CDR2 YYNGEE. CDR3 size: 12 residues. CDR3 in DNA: TGTGCCAGCAGCGCTCCCAGAGAAAAACTGTTTTTT. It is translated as CASSAPREKLFF.

CDR3 in amino acids: CASSSNPASGAAGEQYF. The DNA for the CDR3 is TGTGCCAGCAGCTCGAACCCCGCTAGCGGGGCGGCGGGGGAGCAGTACTTC. The chain joins TRBV7-2 to TRBJ2-7; 9 bases map to TRBD2. Unmatched junction bases numbered 17, after V lost 4 bases and J lost 7 bases. CDR1 SGHTA and CDR2 FQGNSA come from the germline V gene. The CDR3 runs to 17 residues.

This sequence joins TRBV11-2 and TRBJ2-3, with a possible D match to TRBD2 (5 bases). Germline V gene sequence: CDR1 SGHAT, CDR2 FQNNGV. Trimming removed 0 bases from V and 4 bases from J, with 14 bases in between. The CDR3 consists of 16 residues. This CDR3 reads CASSLDLNGGADTQYF. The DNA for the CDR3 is TGTGCCAGCAGCTTAGATCTGAACGGAGGAGCAGATACGCAGTATTTT.

The CDR3 sequence is CSVDLVPGGYTF. CDR3 bases: TGCAGCGTTGATCTCGTTCCAGGCGGCTACACCTTC. The rearrangement uses TRBV29-1 and TRBJ1-2, with D unclear. Germline loops: CDR1 SQVTM, CDR2 ANQGSEA. The CDR3 length is 12 residues. Trimming stripped 3 bases from V and 8 bases from J, with 13 bases between.

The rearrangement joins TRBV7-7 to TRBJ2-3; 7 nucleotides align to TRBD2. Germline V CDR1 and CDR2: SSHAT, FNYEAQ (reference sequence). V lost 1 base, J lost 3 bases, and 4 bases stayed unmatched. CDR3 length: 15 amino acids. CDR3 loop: CASSLGLAVTDTQYF. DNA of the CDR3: TGTGCCAGCAGCTTAGGACTAGCTGTTACAGATACGCAGTATTTT.

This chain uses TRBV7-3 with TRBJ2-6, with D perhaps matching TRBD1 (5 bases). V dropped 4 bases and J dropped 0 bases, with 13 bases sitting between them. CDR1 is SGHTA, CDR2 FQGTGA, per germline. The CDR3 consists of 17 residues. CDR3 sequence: CASSSDILASGANVLTF. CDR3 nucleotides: TGTGCCAGCAGCTCGGACATCCTGGCCTCTGGGGCCAACGTCCTGACTTTC.

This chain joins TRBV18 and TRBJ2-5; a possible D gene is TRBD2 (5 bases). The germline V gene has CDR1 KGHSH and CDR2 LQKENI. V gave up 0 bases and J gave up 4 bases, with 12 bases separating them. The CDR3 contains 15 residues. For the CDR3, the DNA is TGTGCCAGCTCACCACCAAGGCTAGCCCGAGAGACCCAGTACTTC. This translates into CASSPPRLARETQYF.

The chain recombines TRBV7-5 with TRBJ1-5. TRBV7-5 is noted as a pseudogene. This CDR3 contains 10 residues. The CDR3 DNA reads TGTGTCAGATTGAGTCAGCCCCAGCATTTT. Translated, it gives CVRLSQPQHF.

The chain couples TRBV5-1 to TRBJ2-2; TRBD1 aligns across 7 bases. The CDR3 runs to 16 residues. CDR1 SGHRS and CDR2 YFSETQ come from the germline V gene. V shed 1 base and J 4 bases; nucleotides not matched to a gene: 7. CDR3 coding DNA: TGCGCCAGCAGCTTGTCAGTGACAGGGAGCACCGGGGAGCTGTTTTTT. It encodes CASSLSVTGSTGELFF. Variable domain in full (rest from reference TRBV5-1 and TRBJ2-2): KAGVTQTPRYLIKTRGQQVTLSCSPISGHRSVSWYQQTPGQGLQFLFEYFSETQRNKGNFPGRFSGRQFSNSRSEMNVSTLELGDSALYLCASSLSVTGSTGELFFGEGSRLTVL.

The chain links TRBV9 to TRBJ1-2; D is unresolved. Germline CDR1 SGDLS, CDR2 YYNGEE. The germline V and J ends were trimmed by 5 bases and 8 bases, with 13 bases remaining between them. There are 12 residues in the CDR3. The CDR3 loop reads CASRRRDGGYTF. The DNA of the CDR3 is TGTGCCAGCAGACGTCGGGATGGAGGCTACACCTTC.

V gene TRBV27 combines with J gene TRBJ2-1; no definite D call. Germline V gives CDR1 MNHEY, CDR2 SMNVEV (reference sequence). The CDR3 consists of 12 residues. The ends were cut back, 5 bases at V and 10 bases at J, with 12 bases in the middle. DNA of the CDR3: TGTGCCAGCAGTACAGCTACAAGGGAGCAGTTCTTC. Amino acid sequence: CASSTATREQFF.

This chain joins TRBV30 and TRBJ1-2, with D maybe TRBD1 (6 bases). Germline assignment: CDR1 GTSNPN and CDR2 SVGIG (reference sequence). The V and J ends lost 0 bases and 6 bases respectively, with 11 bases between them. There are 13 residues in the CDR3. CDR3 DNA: TGTGCCTGGAGTGTAAGACAGGCCGATGGCTACACCTTC. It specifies CAWSVRQADGYTF.

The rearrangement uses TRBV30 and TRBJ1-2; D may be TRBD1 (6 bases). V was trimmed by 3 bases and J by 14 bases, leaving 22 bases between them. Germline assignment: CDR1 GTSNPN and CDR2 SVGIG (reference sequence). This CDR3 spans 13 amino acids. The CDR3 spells CAWSPSGGVLCTF. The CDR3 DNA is TGTGCCTGGAGCCCCAGCGGGGGCGTCCTGTGTACCTTC.

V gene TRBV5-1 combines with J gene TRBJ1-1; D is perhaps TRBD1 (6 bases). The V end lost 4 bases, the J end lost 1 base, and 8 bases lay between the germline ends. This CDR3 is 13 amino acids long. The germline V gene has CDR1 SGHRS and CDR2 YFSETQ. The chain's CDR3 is CASSVTGNTEAFF. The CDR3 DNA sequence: TGCGCCAGCAGCGTGACAGGGAACACTGAAGCTTTCTTT.

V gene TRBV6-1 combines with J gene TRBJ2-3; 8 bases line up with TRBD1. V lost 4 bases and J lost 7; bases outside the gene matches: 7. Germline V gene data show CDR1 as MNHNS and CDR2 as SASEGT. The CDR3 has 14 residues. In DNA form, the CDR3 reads TGTGCCAGCAGTGGAAGACAGGGGTCTAATACGCAGTATTTT. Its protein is CASSGRQGSNTQYF.

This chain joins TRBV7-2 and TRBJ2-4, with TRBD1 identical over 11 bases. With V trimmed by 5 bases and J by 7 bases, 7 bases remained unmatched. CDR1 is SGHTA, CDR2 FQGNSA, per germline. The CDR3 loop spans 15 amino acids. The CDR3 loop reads CASSQTWDRGNIQYF. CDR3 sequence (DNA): TGTGCCAGCAGCCAAACCTGGGACAGGGGGAACATTCAGTACTTC.

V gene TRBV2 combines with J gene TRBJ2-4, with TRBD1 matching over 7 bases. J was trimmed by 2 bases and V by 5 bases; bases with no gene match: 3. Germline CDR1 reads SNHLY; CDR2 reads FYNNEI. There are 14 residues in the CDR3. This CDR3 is CASSRDSSKNIQYF. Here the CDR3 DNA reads TGTGCCAGCAGTCGGGACAGTTCCAAAAACATTCAGTACTTC. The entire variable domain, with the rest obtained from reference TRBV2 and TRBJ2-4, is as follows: EPEVTQTPSHQVTQMGQEVILRCVPISNHLYFYWYRQILGQKVEFLVSFYNNEISEKSEIFDDQFSVERPDGSNFTLKIRSTKLEDSAMYFCASSRDSSKNIQYFGAGTRLSVL.

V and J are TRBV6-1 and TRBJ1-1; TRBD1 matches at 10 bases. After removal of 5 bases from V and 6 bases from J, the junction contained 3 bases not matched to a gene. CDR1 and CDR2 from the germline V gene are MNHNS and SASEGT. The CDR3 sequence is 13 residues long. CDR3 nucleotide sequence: TGTGCCAGCAGTCGTGACAGGGGGCCTGAAGCTTTCTTT. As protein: CASSRDRGPEAFF.

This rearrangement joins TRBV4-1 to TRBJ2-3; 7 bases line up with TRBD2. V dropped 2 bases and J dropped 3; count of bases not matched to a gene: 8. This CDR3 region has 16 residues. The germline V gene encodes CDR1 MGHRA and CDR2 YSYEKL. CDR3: CASSQWEGPSTDTQYF. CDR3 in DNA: TGCGCCAGCAGCCAATGGGAGGGACCCTCGACAGATACGCAGTATTTT.

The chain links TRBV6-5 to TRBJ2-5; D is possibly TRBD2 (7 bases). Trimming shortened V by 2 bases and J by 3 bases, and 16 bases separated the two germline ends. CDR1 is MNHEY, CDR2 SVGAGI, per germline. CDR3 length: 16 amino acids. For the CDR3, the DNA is TGTGCCAGCAGTTACGGCCCTGGGAGGGGGGAAGAGACCCAGTACTTC. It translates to CASSYGPGRGEETQYF.

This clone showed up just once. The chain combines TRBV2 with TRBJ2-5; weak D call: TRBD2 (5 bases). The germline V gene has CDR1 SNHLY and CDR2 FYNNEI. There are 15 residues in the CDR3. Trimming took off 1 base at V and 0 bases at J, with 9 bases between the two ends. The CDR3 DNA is TGTGCCAGCAGTGAAGGGGGAGCGTACCAAGAGACCCAGTACTTC. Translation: CASSEGGAYQETQYF.

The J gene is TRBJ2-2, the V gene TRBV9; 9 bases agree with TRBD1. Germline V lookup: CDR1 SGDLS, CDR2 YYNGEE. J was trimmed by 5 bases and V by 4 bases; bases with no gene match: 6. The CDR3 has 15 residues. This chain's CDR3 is CASSSRTGETGELFF. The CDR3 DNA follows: TGTGCCAGCAGCTCCCGGACAGGGGAAACCGGGGAGCTGTTTTTT.

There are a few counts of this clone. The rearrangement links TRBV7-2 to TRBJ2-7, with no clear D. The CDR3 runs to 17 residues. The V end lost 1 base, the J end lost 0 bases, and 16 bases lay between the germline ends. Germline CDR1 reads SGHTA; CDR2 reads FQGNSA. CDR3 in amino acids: CASSLDTWSVRSYEQYF. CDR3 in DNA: TGTGCCAGCAGCTTAGACACGTGGTCAGTTCGCTCCTACGAGCAGTACTTC.

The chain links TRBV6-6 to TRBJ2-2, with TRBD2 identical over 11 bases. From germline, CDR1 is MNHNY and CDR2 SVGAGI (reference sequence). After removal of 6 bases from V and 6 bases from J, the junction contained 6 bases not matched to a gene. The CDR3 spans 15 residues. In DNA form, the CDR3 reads TGTGCCAGCAGCCGACTAGCGGGATCCTCCGGGGAGCTGTTTTTT. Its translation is CASSRLAGSSGELFF.

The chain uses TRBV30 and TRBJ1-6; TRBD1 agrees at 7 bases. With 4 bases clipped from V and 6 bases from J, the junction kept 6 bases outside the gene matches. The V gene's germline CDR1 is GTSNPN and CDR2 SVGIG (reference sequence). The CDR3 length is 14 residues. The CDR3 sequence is CAWNGDSPNSPLHF. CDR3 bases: TGTGCCTGGAATGGGGACAGTCCTAATTCACCCCTCCACTTT.